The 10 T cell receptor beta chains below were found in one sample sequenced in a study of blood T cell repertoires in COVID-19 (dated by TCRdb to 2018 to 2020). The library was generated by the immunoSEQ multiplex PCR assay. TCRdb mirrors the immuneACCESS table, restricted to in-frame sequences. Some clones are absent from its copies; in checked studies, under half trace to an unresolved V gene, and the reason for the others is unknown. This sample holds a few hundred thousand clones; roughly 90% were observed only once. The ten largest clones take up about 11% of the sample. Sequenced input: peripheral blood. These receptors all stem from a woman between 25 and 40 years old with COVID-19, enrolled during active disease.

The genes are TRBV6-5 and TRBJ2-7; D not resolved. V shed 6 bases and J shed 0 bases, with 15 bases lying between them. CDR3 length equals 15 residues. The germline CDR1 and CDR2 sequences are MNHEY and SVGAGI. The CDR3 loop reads CASSLMRRGSYEQYF. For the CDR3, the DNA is TGTGCCAGCAGCCTCATGCGGAGAGGCTCCTACGAGCAGTACTTC.

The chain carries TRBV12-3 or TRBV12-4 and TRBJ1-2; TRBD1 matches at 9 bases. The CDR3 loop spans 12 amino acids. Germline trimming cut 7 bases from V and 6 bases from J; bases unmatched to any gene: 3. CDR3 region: CASNRDRDGYTF. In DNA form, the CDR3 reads TGTGCCAGCAATCGGGACAGGGATGGCTACACCTTC.

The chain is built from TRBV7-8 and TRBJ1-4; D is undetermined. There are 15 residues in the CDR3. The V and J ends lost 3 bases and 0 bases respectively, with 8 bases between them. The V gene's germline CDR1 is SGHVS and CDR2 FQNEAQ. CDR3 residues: CASSFNPTTNEKLFF. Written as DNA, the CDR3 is TGTGCCAGCAGCTTTAACCCTACAACTAATGAAAAACTGTTTTTT.

CDR3 bases: TGTGCCATCAGTGAGTCGATCGGTACGAACACCGGGGAGCTGTTTTTT. Amino acids: CAISESIGTNTGELFF. The chain carries TRBV10-3 and TRBJ2-2; D is ambiguous. There are 16 residues in the CDR3. Germline-derived CDR1 and CDR2 are ENHRY and SYGVKD. V was trimmed by 0 bases and J by 0 bases, leaving 8 bases between them.

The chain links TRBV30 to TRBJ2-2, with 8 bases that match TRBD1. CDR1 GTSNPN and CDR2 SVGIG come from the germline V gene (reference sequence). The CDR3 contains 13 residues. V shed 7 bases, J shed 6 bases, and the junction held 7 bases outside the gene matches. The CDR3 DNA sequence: TGTGCCTTTGGACAGGGTGGGCCCGGGGAGCTGTTTTTT. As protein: CAFGQGGPGELFF.

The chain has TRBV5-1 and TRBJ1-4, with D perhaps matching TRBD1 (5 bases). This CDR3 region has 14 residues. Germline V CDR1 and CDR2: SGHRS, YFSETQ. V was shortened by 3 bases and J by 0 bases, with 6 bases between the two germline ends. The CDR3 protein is CASSSDTTNEKLFF. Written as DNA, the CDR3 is TGCGCCAGCAGCTCGGACACAACTAATGAAAAACTGTTTTTT.

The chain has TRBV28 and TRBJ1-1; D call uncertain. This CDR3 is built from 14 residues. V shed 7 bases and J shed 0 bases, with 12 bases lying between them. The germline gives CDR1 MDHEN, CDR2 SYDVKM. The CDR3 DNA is TGTGCCAGCAATCCGGCAGGTTTGAACACTGAAGCTTTCTTT. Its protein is CASNPAGLNTEAFF. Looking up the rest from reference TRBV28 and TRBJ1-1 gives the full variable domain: DVKVTQSSRYLVKRTGEKVFLECVQDMDHENMFWYRQDPGLGLRLIYFSYDVKMKEKGDIPEGYSVSREKKERFSLILESASTNQTSMYLCASNPAGLNTEAFFGQGTRLTVV.

This chain's CDR3 is CASSFGGGDEQYF. DNA of the CDR3: TGTGCCAGCAGCTTTGGTGGAGGGGATGAGCAGTACTTC. V and J are TRBV5-4 and TRBJ2-7, with TRBD2 as a possible D gene (6 bases). CDR3 length equals 13 residues. V dropped 2 bases and J dropped 7 bases, with 13 bases sitting between them. Germline V CDR1 and CDR2: SGHNT, YYREEE (reference sequence). Based on the CDR3 plus reference TRBV5-4 and TRBJ2-7, the full variable domain is ETGVTQSPTHLIKTRGQQVTLRCSSQSGHNTVSWYQQALGQGPQFIFQYYREEENGRGNFPPRFSGLQFPNYSSELNVNALELDDSALYLCASSFGGGDEQYFGPGTRLTVT.

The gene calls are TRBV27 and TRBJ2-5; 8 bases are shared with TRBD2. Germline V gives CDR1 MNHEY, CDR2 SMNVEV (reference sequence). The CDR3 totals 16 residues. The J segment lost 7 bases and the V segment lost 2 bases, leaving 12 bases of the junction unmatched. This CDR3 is CASSLASGSGWGTQYF. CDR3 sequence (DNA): TGTGCCAGCAGTTTAGCGAGCGGGAGTGGGTGGGGGACCCAGTACTTC.

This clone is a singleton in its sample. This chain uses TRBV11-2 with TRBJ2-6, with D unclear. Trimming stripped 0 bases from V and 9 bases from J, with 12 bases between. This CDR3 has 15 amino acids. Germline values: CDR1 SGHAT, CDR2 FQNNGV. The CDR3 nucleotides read TGTGCCAGCAGCTTAGATCGATCCCCCAGCAACGTCCTGACTTTC. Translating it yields CASSLDRSPSNVLTF.